The clone carrying this T cell receptor (beta chain) has only a few counts. Germline V gives CDR1 SGDLS, CDR2 YYNGEE. The V and J ends lost 0 bases and 6 bases, in that order; junction bases with no gene match: 6. The CDR3 is 15 amino acids. A J-beta primer mix and a sample-barcoded 5' primer were used in a second PCR of about 6 to 12 cycles. TCRdb called the 5' RACE reads again in MiXCR, with one record for every CDR3 protein. Of around 820,000 distinct CDR3 sequences in the sample, just under 25% were seen once. These data are taken from a study of blood T cells in healthy people across ages. The same data also contributed to another study, on T cells of mothers and their children.

The sample comprised blood. The sequence derives from a boy under 18 in good health. The chain links TRBV9 to TRBJ1-5; the match to TRBD1 covers 7 bases. CDR3 loop: CASSVDGRGAQPQHF. In nucleotides, the CDR3 is TGTGCCAGCAGCGTAGATGGCAGGGGGGCTCAGCCCCAGCATTTT.